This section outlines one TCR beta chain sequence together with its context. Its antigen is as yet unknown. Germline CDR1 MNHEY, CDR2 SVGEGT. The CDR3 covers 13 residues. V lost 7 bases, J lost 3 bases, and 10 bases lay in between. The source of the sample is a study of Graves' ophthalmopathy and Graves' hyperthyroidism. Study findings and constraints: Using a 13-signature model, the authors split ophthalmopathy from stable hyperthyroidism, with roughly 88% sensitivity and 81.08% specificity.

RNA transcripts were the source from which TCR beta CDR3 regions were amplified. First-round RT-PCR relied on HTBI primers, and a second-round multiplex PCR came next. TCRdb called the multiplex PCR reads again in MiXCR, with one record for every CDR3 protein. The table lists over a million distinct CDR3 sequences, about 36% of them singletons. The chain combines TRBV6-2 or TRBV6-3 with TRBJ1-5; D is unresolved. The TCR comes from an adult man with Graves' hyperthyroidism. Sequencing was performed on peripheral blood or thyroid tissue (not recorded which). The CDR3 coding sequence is TGTGCCAGCACCGATCCCGCCAATCAGCCCCAGCATTTT. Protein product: CASTDPANQPQHF.